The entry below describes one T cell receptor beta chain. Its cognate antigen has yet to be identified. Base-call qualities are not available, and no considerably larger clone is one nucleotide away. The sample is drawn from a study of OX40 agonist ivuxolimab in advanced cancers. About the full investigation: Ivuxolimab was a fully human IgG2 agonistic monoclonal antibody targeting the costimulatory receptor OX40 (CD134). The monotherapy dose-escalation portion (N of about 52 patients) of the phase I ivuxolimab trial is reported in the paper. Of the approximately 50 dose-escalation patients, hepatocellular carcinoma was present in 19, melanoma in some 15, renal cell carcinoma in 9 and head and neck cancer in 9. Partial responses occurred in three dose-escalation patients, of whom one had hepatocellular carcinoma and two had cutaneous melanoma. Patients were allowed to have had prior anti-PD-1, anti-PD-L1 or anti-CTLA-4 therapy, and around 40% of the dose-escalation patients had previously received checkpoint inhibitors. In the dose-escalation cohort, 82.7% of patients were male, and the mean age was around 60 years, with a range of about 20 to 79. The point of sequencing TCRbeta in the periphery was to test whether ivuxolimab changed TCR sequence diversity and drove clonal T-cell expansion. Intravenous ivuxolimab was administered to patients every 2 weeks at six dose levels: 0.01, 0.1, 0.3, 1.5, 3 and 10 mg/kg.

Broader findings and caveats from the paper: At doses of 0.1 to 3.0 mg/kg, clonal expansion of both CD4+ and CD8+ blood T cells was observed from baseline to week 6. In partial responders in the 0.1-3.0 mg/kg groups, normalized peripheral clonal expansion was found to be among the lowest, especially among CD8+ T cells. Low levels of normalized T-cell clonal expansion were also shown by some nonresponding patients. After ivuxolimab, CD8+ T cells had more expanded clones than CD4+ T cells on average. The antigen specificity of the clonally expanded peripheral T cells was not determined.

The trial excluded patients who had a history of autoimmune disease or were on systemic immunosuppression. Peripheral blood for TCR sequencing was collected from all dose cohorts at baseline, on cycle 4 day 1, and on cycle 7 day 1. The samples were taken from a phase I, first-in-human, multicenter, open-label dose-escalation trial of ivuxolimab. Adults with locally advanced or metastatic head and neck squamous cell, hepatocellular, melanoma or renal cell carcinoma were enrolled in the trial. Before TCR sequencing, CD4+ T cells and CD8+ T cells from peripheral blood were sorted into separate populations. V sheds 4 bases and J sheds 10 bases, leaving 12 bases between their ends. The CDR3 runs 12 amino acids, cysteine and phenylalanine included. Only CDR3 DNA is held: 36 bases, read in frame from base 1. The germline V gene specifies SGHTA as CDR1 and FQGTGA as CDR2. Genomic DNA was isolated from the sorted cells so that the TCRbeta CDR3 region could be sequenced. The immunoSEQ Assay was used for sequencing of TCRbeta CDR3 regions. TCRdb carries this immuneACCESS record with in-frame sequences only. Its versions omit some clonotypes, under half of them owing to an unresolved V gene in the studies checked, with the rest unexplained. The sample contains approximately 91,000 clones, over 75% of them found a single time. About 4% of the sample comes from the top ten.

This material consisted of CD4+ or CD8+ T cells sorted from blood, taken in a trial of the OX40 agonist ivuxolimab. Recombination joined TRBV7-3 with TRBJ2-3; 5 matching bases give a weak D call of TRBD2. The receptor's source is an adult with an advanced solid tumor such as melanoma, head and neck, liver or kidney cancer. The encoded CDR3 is CASSSYGVSQYF. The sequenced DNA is TGTGCCAGCAGCTCTTACGGGGTTTCGCAGTATTTT.